The 27 T cell receptor beta chains below come from one sample, sequenced in a study of patients and donors after allogeneic stem cell transplantation. MiXCR was run by TCRdb on the RT-PCR reads, yielding one entry per CDR3 protein. The top ten clones hold around 55% of a sample with tens of thousands of distinct CDR3 sequences, under 50% of them seen once. Source material: blood, either unsorted or a sorted T cell fraction (not recorded which). The receptors were gathered from a human donor who was either an allogeneic HSCT recipient or a stem cell or donor lymphocyte infusion donor (not recorded which). It is not recorded whose cells these are; they may come from a transplant donor.

A few counts support this clonotype. This rearrangement joins TRBV12-3 or TRBV12-4 to TRBJ1-5, with D uncertain. Trimming took off 3 bases at V and 1 base at J, with 13 bases between the two ends. The CDR3 is made up of 16 amino acids. The CDR3 DNA sequence: TGTGCCAGCAGTTTCCAGACACTCCAAAGCAATCAGCCCCAGCATTTT. Protein: CASSFQTLQSNQPQHF.

The chain combines TRBV6-6 with TRBJ2-2; the D is unclear. This CDR3 is 12 amino acids long. V lost 6 bases and J 9 bases, leaving 11 bases between the germline ends. Per germline, CDR1 MNHNY and CDR2 SVGAGI (reference sequence). Here the CDR3 reads CASSPLHRELFF. CDR3 nucleotides: TGTGCCAGCAGCCCACTTCACCGGGAGCTGTTTTTT.

This sequence joins TRBV7-9 and TRBJ1-2, with D maybe TRBD1 (5 bases). With 6 bases removed from V and 0 bases from J, the gap between germline ends came to 8 bases. The CDR3 runs to 13 residues. The germline CDR1 and CDR2 sequences are SEHNR and FQNEAQ (reference sequence). The CDR3 reads CASRTETNYGYTF. CDR3 in DNA: TGTGCCAGCAGGACAGAAACTAACTATGGCTACACCTTC.

This sequence joins TRBV20-1 and TRBJ1-1; a possible D gene is TRBD1 (5 bases). The CDR3 sequence is 14 residues long. The V gene lost 1 base and the J gene lost 0 bases, with 9 bases spanning the gap. The germline V gene has CDR1 DFQATT and CDR2 SNEGSKA (reference sequence). As DNA, the CDR3 is TGCAGTGCTAGAGCGGGGACCGTGAACACTGAAGCTTTCTTT. This gives the protein CSARAGTVNTEAFF.

This sequence joins TRBV6-5 and TRBJ2-7; D call uncertain. V dropped 2 bases and J dropped 3 bases, with 11 bases sitting between them. This CDR3 has 14 residues. Germline CDR1 MNHEY, CDR2 SVGAGI. CDR3 sequence reads: CASSYGFPVYEQYF. CDR3 coding DNA: TGTGCCAGCAGTTACGGCTTTCCTGTCTACGAGCAGTACTTC.

The sample holds a few counts of this clonotype. The chain employs TRBV12-3 or TRBV12-4 and TRBJ1-3; D ambiguous. This CDR3 has 14 amino acids. Trimming cost V 6 bases and J 1 base, with 10 bases left between them. In DNA, the CDR3 is TGTGCCAGCAGCACCACGGGATCTGGAAACACCATATATTTT. It codes for CASSTTGSGNTIYF.

In this sample, this clonotype turned up a few times. The V and J genes are TRBV7-9 and TRBJ1-2; 7 bases match TRBD1. Trimming removed 1 base from V and 6 bases from J; junction bases left unmatched: 14. CDR1 is SEHNR, CDR2 FQNEAQ, per germline (reference sequence). This CDR3 comprises 17 residues. In nucleotides, the CDR3 is TGTGCCAGCAGCTTAGAACTAGGGGGCGCGAATTTTCATGGCTACACCTTC. It is translated as CASSLELGGANFHGYTF.

The chain has TRBV7-9 and TRBJ2-6; perhaps TRBD1 as D (6 bases). The germline V gene encodes CDR1 SEHNR and CDR2 FQNEAQ (reference sequence). V shed 6 bases and J shed 0 bases, with 18 bases lying between them. This CDR3 has 18 amino acids. The DNA of the CDR3 is TGTGCCAGCAGAGCTAAAGACGGGACATCCTCTGGGGCCAACGTCCTGACTTTC. Translating gives CASRAKDGTSSGANVLTF.

Written as DNA, the CDR3 is TGCGCCAGCAGCCCGGCAGGACTAGCGGCCTCCTACAATGAGCAGTTCTTC. Residues: CASSPAGLAASYNEQFF. The rearrangement links TRBV5-1 to TRBJ2-1; TRBD2 matches 10 bases. The CDR3 is 17 amino acids. CDR1 is SGHRS, CDR2 YFSETQ, per germline. Trimming removed 4 bases from V and 0 bases from J; junction bases left unmatched: 7.

This chain uses TRBV7-9 with TRBJ1-2; possible D gene TRBD1, 6 bases. Trimming stripped 6 bases from V and 8 bases from J, with 16 bases between. The germline V gene encodes CDR1 SEHNR and CDR2 FQNEAQ (reference sequence). The CDR3 loop spans 13 amino acids. CDR3 DNA sequence: TGTGCCAGCAGTTCGGACAGCGGAAACGGCTACACCTTC. Its translation is CASSSDSGNGYTF. Combining the CDR3 with reference TRBV7-9 and TRBJ1-2 gives the whole variable domain DTGVSQNPRHKITKRGQNVTFRCDPISEHNRLYWYRQTLGQGPEFLTYFQNEAQLEKSRLLSDRFSAERPKGSFSTLEIQRTEQGDSAMYLCASSSDSGNGYTFGSGTRLTVV.

The V and J genes are TRBV3-1 and TRBJ1-2, with D possibly being TRBD1 (6 bases). From germline, CDR1 is LGHDT and CDR2 YNNKEL (reference sequence). The germline V and J ends were trimmed by 0 bases and 5 bases, with 10 bases remaining between them. This CDR3 comprises 14 residues. The CDR3 coding sequence is TGTGCCAGCAGCCAAGATAACAGGGAGTATGGCTACACCTTC. This sequence encodes CASSQDNREYGYTF.

The rearrangement uses TRBV12-3 or TRBV12-4 and TRBJ2-3; perhaps TRBD1 as D (6 bases). Trimming stripped 1 base from V and 1 base from J, with 12 bases between. The CDR3 totals 16 residues. This CDR3 reads CASSLGPSGGTDTQYF. DNA for the CDR3: TGTGCCAGCAGTTTAGGACCCTCAGGGGGCACAGATACGCAGTATTTT.

This clonotype was seen more than once but under ten times. The V call is TRBV20-1, the J call TRBJ1-1; D perhaps matches TRBD1 (5 bases). V was shortened by 5 bases and J by 0 bases, with 13 bases between the two germline ends. CDR1 DFQATT and CDR2 SNEGSKA come from the germline V gene (reference sequence). The CDR3 is 14 amino acids. This CDR3 is CSARQIQLNTEAFF. The CDR3 DNA is TGCAGTGCTCGACAGATCCAATTGAACACTGAAGCTTTCTTT.

The chain uses TRBV9 and TRBJ1-2; D not certain. Germline V gene sequence: CDR1 SGDLS, CDR2 YYNGEE. This CDR3 spans 13 amino acids. With 0 bases removed from V and 3 bases from J, the gap between germline ends came to 6 bases. CDR3 amino acids: CASSVGRDYGYTF. The CDR3 bases are TGTGCCAGCAGCGTAGGACGGGACTATGGCTACACCTTC.

V usage is TRBV12-3 or TRBV12-4 and J usage is TRBJ2-3; weak D call: TRBD2 (5 bases). V gave up 5 bases and J gave up 2 bases, with 17 bases separating them. The CDR3 extends over 16 amino acids. The CDR3 DNA reads TGTGCCAGCAGTGGAAATAGCGAGTCAATCACAGATACGCAGTATTTT. It translates to CASSGNSESITDTQYF.

This clonotype has only a few counts. The chain couples TRBV4-1 to TRBJ1-5; possibly TRBD1 for D (5 bases). CDR1 and CDR2 from the germline V gene are MGHRA and YSYEKL. The V gene lost 1 base and the J gene lost 6 bases, with 16 bases spanning the gap. There are 16 residues in the CDR3. The CDR3 DNA follows: TGCGCCAGCAGCCAAGTATTTATGGGGCCGACTCAGCCCCAGCATTTT. Its protein is CASSQVFMGPTQPQHF.

V gene TRBV28 combines with J gene TRBJ2-6; D call uncertain. CDR3 length: 18 amino acids. The V gene's germline CDR1 is MDHEN and CDR2 SYDVKM. Trimming shortened V by 5 bases and J by 2 bases, and 19 bases separated the two germline ends. The CDR3 protein is CASSHRPPATAGANVLTF. The CDR3 DNA reads as TGTGCCAGCAGTCATAGACCCCCGGCAACCGCTGGGGCCAACGTCCTGACTTTC.

The chain couples TRBV20-1 to TRBJ1-1, with 7 nucleotides matching TRBD1. The CDR3 runs 12 residues. CDR1 and CDR2 (germline): DFQATT, SNEGSKA (reference sequence). V trimming: 5 bases; J trimming: 4 bases; junction bases outside the gene matches: 4. CDR3 protein: CSADREGTEAFF. The CDR3 DNA is TGCAGTGCTGACAGGGAAGGCACTGAAGCTTTCTTT.

J is TRBJ1-1 and V is TRBV7-9, with D uncertain. The CDR3 sequence is 15 residues long. Trimming removed 2 bases from V and 2 bases from J, with 12 bases in between. Germline CDR1 and CDR2: SEHNR and FQNEAQ (reference sequence). For the CDR3, the DNA is TGTGCCAGCAGCTTAATGCAGCCCTTTAACACTGAAGCTTTCTTT. Its translation is CASSLMQPFNTEAFF.

The chain joins TRBV12-3 or TRBV12-4 to TRBJ2-1; 11 bases are shared with TRBD2. The J segment lost 1 base and the V segment lost 5 bases, leaving 19 bases of the junction unmatched. This CDR3 has 21 residues. CDR3 loop: CASSPTVGLAGGTGSYNEQFF. The CDR3 DNA reads TGTGCCAGCAGTCCCACTGTCGGGCTAGCGGGAGGAACCGGGTCCTACAATGAGCAGTTCTTC.

This chain joins TRBV24-1 and TRBJ2-2, with a possible D match to TRBD2 (6 bases). This CDR3 region has 13 residues. Germline CDR1 and CDR2: KGHDR and SFDVKD. Trimming shortened V by 7 bases and J by 1 base, and 6 bases separated the two germline ends. CDR3 loop: CATRGGNTGELFF. CDR3 DNA sequence: TGTGCCACCAGGGGGGGGAACACCGGGGAGCTGTTTTTT.

The V gene is TRBV7-2, the J gene TRBJ1-2; 9 bases agree with TRBD1. The germline V gene encodes CDR1 SGHTA and CDR2 FQGNSA. Trimming took 5 bases from V and 5 from J; bases not matched to a gene: 3. The CDR3 is 13 residues long. The CDR3 reads CASSRDREYGYTF. CDR3 in DNA: TGTGCCAGCAGCCGGGACAGGGAGTATGGCTACACCTTC.

In its sample, this clonotype was seen a few times. V gene TRBV6-5 combines with J gene TRBJ1-1; D perhaps matches TRBD1 (5 bases). Trimming pared 6 bases from V and 5 bases from J, leaving 19 bases between. Germline CDR1 and CDR2: MNHEY and SVGAGI. This CDR3 has 15 residues. This chain's CDR3 is CASRFTGEGWTEAFF. In DNA, the CDR3 is TGTGCCAGCAGATTTACGGGGGAGGGGTGGACTGAAGCTTTCTTT.

The chain is built from TRBV5-1 and TRBJ2-1; 7 bases are a match to TRBD1. CDR1 and CDR2 from the germline V gene are SGHRS and YFSETQ. The CDR3 runs to 16 residues. Trimming at V came to 0 bases and at J to 5 bases, leaving 8 bases not matched to a gene. The CDR3 is CASSLVFRDSNNEQFF. The CDR3 DNA is TGCGCCAGCAGCTTGGTTTTCCGGGACAGTAACAATGAGCAGTTCTTC.

The chain employs TRBV5-1 and TRBJ1-5; no reliable D call. Germline CDR1 SGHRS, CDR2 YFSETQ. V lost 2 bases and J lost 7, with 16 bases in between. The CDR3 covers 15 residues. The CDR3 DNA follows: TGCGCCAGCAGCTTTCAGTGGGCCGAGAACCAGCCCCAGCATTTT. Its protein is CASSFQWAENQPQHF.

The chain employs TRBV5-5 and TRBJ1-2, with a weak D call TRBD1 (5 bases). The CDR3 covers 15 residues. Between the trimmed V and J ends, which lost 3 bases and 5 bases, there was a span of 17 bases. CDR1 is SGHKS, CDR2 YYEKEE, per germline (reference sequence). The CDR3 sequence: CASSSSRQGPYGYTF. CDR3 nucleotide sequence: TGTGCCAGCAGCTCCTCACGGCAGGGACCATATGGCTACACCTTC. The complete variable domain, with remaining parts taken from reference TRBV5-5 and TRBJ1-2, reads DAGVTQSPTHLIKTRGQQVTLRCSPISGHKSVSWYQQVLGQGPQFIFQYYEKEERGRGNFPDRFSARQFPNYSSELNVNALLLGDSALYLCASSSSRQGPYGYTFGSGTRLTVV.

J is TRBJ1-2 and V is TRBV3-1, with a possible D match to TRBD1 (6 bases). V gave up 0 bases and J gave up 7 bases, with 18 bases separating them. CDR1 and CDR2 from the germline V gene are LGHDT and YNNKEL (reference sequence). This CDR3 spans 16 amino acids. The CDR3 sequence: CASSQDVARGLSGYTF. The DNA of the CDR3 is TGTGCCAGCAGCCAAGATGTGGCGAGGGGGTTGAGTGGCTACACCTTC.